Following are 26 T cell receptor beta chains from one sample sequenced in a study of human T cells and chemical hapten exposure. Documented time point: healthy volunteer bleed at 2 weeks. Total RNA was extracted from unfractionated whole blood. A single record per CDR3 protein comes from TCRdb applying MiXCR to the RACE reads. Here the sample spans around 130,000 distinct CDR3 sequences, around 8.2% being singletons. The sample taken for sequencing was whole blood. The receptors come from a male donor in good health. Some clones in this sample may be carry-over from other donors' samples.

This clonotype was counted ten times or more. The J gene is TRBJ2-3, the V gene TRBV15; 8 bases fit TRBD2. The ends lost 3 bases at V and 1 base at J; junction bases unmatched: 3. Germline V gene sequence: CDR1 LNHNV, CDR2 YYDKDF (reference sequence). The CDR3 sequence is 15 residues long. The CDR3 region is CATSSTSGGTDTQYF. Here the CDR3 DNA reads TGTGCCACCAGCAGTACTAGCGGAGGCACAGATACGCAGTATTTT.

This clonotype turned up a few times. The chain is built from TRBV9 and TRBJ1-2; 9 positions match TRBD1. Per germline, CDR1 SGDLS and CDR2 YYNGEE. J lost 8 bases, V lost 0 bases, and 5 bases had no gene match. The CDR3 has 14 amino acids. CDR3 residues: CASSVDGQGKGYTF. As DNA, the CDR3 is TGTGCCAGCAGCGTAGATGGACAGGGGAAAGGCTACACCTTC.

There are a few counts of this clonotype. The V and J genes are TRBV7-2 and TRBJ2-3; D remains ambiguous. Trimming stripped 3 bases from V and 2 bases from J, with 15 bases between. Looked up from germline, CDR1 is SGHTA and CDR2 is FQGNSA. The CDR3 length is 16 residues. DNA of the CDR3: TGTGCCAGCAGCTTTCCCCCCGACGGTTTCACAGATACGCAGTATTTT. It specifies CASSFPPDGFTDTQYF.

This chain uses TRBV12-3 or TRBV12-4 with TRBJ1-1, with D unresolved. CDR3 length equals 14 residues. V shed 5 bases and J shed 1 base, with 11 bases lying between them. The CDR3 DNA reads TGTGCCAGCAGTCCGAGCTTGAGGAACACTGAAGCTTTCTTT. Translated: CASSPSLRNTEAFF.

This clonotype was counted at least ten times. V usage is TRBV12-3 or TRBV12-4 and J usage is TRBJ1-4; D is unclear. Trimming removed 3 bases from V and 0 bases from J, with 2 bases in between. The CDR3 sequence is 13 residues long. The CDR3 loop reads CASSLATNEKLFF. CDR3 DNA sequence: TGTGCCAGCAGTTTGGCAACTAATGAAAAACTGTTTTTT.

This clonotype was counted a few times. The chain employs TRBV3-1 and TRBJ1-5; D might be TRBD1 (5 bases). The CDR3 loop spans 14 amino acids. Germline V CDR1 and CDR2: LGHDT, YNNKEL (reference sequence). Trimming stripped 0 bases from V and 4 bases from J, with 7 bases between. The CDR3 DNA is TGTGCCAGCAGCCAAGATGCAGGGAATCAGCCCCAGCATTTT. Translation gives CASSQDAGNQPQHF. Full variable domain (remainder filled in from reference TRBV3-1 and TRBJ1-5): DTAVSQTPKYLVTQMGNDKSIKCEQNLGHDTMYWYKQDSKKFLKIMFSYNNKELIINETVPNRFSPKSPDKAHLNLHINSLELGDSAVYFCASSQDAGNQPQHFGDGTRLSIL.

The table lists this clonotype with many counts. This rearrangement joins TRBV9 to TRBJ2-3; 8 bases match TRBD2. CDR1 and CDR2 from the germline V gene are SGDLS and YYNGEE. V gave up 3 bases and J gave up 0 bases; unmatched junction bases: 6. The CDR3 has 16 amino acids. The CDR3 nucleotides read TGTGCCAGCAGCGGGTTGACTAGCGTTAGCACAGATACGCAGTATTTT. The encoded protein is CASSGLTSVSTDTQYF.

V usage is TRBV14 and J usage is TRBJ2-2, with 12 bases that match TRBD2. CDR1 is SGHDN and CDR2 is FVKESK in the germline V gene. The CDR3 totals 17 residues. The J segment lost 8 bases and the V segment lost 0 bases, leaving 7 bases of the junction unmatched. CDR3 loop: CASSQETGLAGTGELFF. The DNA of the CDR3 is TGTGCCAGCAGCCAAGAAACCGGACTAGCGGGAACAGGGGAGCTGTTTTTT. The full variable domain, rest sourced from reference TRBV14 and TRBJ2-2, is EAGVTQFPSHSVIEKGQTVTLRCDPISGHDNLYWYRRVMGKEIKFLLHFVKESKQDESGMPNNRFLAERTGGTYSTLKVQPAELEDSGVYFCASSQETGLAGTGELFFGEGSRLTVL.

This chain joins TRBV18 and TRBJ1-5, with no clear D. The germline V gene encodes CDR1 KGHSH and CDR2 LQKENI. V was clipped by 3 bases and J by 2 bases, with 14 bases between them. The CDR3 totals 16 residues. The CDR3 region has the DNA TGTGCCAGCTCACCTCTATCGGTGAGCGGCAATCAGCCCCAGCATTTT. Protein: CASSPLSVSGNQPQHF.

This clonotype came up a few times. CDR3 region: CSETSGGMDEQFF. The CDR3 DNA reads TGCAGCGAGACTAGCGGGGGGATGGATGAGCAGTTCTTC. The V gene is TRBV29-1, the J gene TRBJ2-1, with TRBD2 matching over 13 bases. Losses at the gene ends were 7 bases for V and 8 bases for J; bases not matched to a gene: 5. This CDR3 has 13 residues. Germline values: CDR1 SQVTM, CDR2 ANQGSEA.

This clonotype was counted many times. CDR3 protein: CSASGGNGYTF. For the CDR3, the DNA is TGCAGTGCTAGTGGGGGAAATGGCTACACCTTC. V usage is TRBV20-1 and J usage is TRBJ1-2, with a possible D match to TRBD1 (5 bases). The CDR3 contains 11 residues. V was trimmed by 3 bases and J by 6 bases, leaving 8 bases between them. Looked up from germline, CDR1 is DFQATT and CDR2 is SNEGSKA (reference sequence).

The chain employs TRBV30 and TRBJ1-2; D gene unclear. The V gene lost 1 base and the J gene lost 2 bases, with 8 bases spanning the gap. The length of the CDR3 is 13 residues. The V gene's germline CDR1 is GTSNPN and CDR2 SVGIG (reference sequence). As DNA, the CDR3 is TGTGCCTGGAGTGACTCACGAAACTATGGCTACACCTTC. Translated: CAWSDSRNYGYTF.

This clonotype was counted at least ten times. This rearrangement joins TRBV6-5 to TRBJ1-1; TRBD1 might be the D (5 bases). Per germline, CDR1 MNHEY and CDR2 SVGAGI. V lost 0 bases and J 5 bases, leaving 19 bases between the germline ends. This CDR3 comprises 17 residues. CDR3 loop: CASSYSSGRMGGTEAFF. CDR3 bases: TGTGCCAGCAGTTACTCTTCAGGGAGGATGGGGGGTACTGAAGCTTTCTTT.

Only a few counts were recorded for this clonotype. The CDR3 reads CASSLAGSNTEAFF. CDR3 DNA: TGTGCCAGCAGCTTAGCTGGCAGCAACACTGAAGCTTTCTTT. The rearrangement joins TRBV7-2 to TRBJ1-1; no clear D. This CDR3 is built from 14 residues. CDR1 is SGHTA, CDR2 FQGNSA, per germline. The V gene lost 0 bases and the J gene lost 2 bases, with 7 bases spanning the gap.

In its sample, this clonotype was seen many times. CDR3 bases: TGCGCCAGCAGCCAATCGGATAGCGGGAGATACAATGAGCAGTTCTTC. Residues: CASSQSDSGRYNEQFF. The rearrangement uses TRBV4-1 and TRBJ2-1; 9 nucleotides agree with TRBD2. The germline CDR1 and CDR2 sequences are MGHRA and YSYEKL. Losses at the gene ends were 2 bases for V and 4 bases for J; bases not matched to a gene: 6. The CDR3 runs 16 residues.

In this sample, this clonotype turned up a few times. V and J are TRBV14 and TRBJ2-1, with TRBD1 as a possible D gene (6 bases). V dropped 2 bases and J dropped 0 bases, with 14 bases sitting between them. This CDR3 contains 17 residues. Germline V gives CDR1 SGHDN, CDR2 FVKESK. CDR3 loop: CASSQYHRAHSYNEQFF. CDR3 nucleotides: TGTGCCAGCAGCCAATACCACAGGGCCCACTCCTACAATGAGCAGTTCTTC.

J is TRBJ2-1 and V is TRBV14; no clear D gene. This CDR3 is 14 amino acids long. V lost 3 bases, J lost 7 bases, and 13 bases lay in between. In germline, CDR1 is SGHDN, CDR2 FVKESK. The chain's CDR3 is CASSQRRLGNEQFF. As DNA, the CDR3 is TGTGCCAGCAGCCAGCGCAGGCTGGGGAATGAGCAGTTCTTC.

The chain links TRBV7-2 to TRBJ2-3; D is ambiguous. The V end was cut by 4 bases, the J end by 4 bases, with 6 bases between. This CDR3 is 12 amino acids long. Germline CDR1 and CDR2: SGHTA and FQGNSA. The CDR3 sequence is CASSSRADTQYF. As DNA, the CDR3 is TGTGCCAGCAGCTCCCGGGCAGATACGCAGTATTTT.

The sample holds many counts of this clonotype. The chain recombines TRBV16 with TRBJ1-1; D might be TRBD1 (6 bases). The V end lost 0 bases, the J end lost 4 bases, and 21 bases lay between the germline ends. CDR1 is KGHSY, CDR2 FQNENV, per germline. CDR3 size: 18 residues. The CDR3 nucleotides read TGTGCCAGCAGCCAATCAAAGGCCATCGGTTTCAGGGGCACTGAAGCTTTCTTT. Amino acids: CASSQSKAIGFRGTEAFF.

This clonotype was seen ten or more times. This chain uses TRBV3-1 with TRBJ1-5; D remains unclear. The CDR3 loop spans 12 amino acids. The V and J ends lost 8 bases and 0 bases respectively, with 5 bases between them. Germline-derived CDR1 and CDR2 are LGHDT and YNNKEL (reference sequence). The CDR3 bases are TGTGCCAGCGGGGATAGCAATCAGCCCCAGCATTTT. Its translation is CASGDSNQPQHF. Filled out from reference TRBV3-1 and TRBJ1-5, the complete variable domain reads DTAVSQTPKYLVTQMGNDKSIKCEQNLGHDTMYWYKQDSKKFLKIMFSYNNKELIINETVPNRFSPKSPDKAHLNLHINSLELGDSAVYFCASGDSNQPQHFGDGTRLSIL.

The genes are TRBV20-1 and TRBJ1-2; the D gene is possibly TRBD1 (6 bases). Trimming took 0 bases from V and 6 from J, leaving 17 bases between them. Germline CDR1 and CDR2: DFQATT and SNEGSKA (reference sequence). The CDR3 extends over 15 amino acids. The CDR3: CSARDPQRGVDGYTF. DNA for the CDR3: TGCAGTGCTAGAGATCCTCAAAGGGGGGTGGATGGCTACACCTTC.

The sample holds many counts of this clonotype. This chain uses TRBV9 with TRBJ2-5; TRBD1 might be the D (7 bases). V lost 1 base, J lost 4 bases, and 8 bases lay in between. Germline CDR1 reads SGDLS; CDR2 reads YYNGEE. The length of the CDR3 is 13 residues. The CDR3 nucleotides read TGTGCCAGCAGCGTACAGGGGGGAGAGACCCAGTACTTC. Translating it yields CASSVQGGETQYF.

This clonotype was seen a handful of times. As DNA, the CDR3 is TGTGCCACCAGGGGACAGGGGACCACCGGGGAGCTGTTTTTT. This encodes CATRGQGTTGELFF. The rearrangement joins TRBV7-9 to TRBJ2-2; 10 positions match TRBD1. Germline V gene sequence: CDR1 SEHNR, CDR2 FQNEAQ (reference sequence). This CDR3 is 14 amino acids long. V was pared by 10 bases and J by 4 bases, with 6 bases of the junction left unmatched.

The gene calls are TRBV24-1 and TRBJ2-3, with 7 bases aligning to TRBD2. CDR1 and CDR2 from the germline V gene are KGHDR and SFDVKD. With V trimmed by 4 bases and J by 1 base, 7 bases remained unmatched. This CDR3 comprises 16 residues. The CDR3: CATSDPTGLGTDTQYF. The CDR3 nucleotides read TGTGCCACCAGTGACCCGACTGGACTAGGCACAGATACGCAGTATTTT.

At least ten counts were recorded for this clonotype. Written as DNA, the CDR3 is TGTGCCATCAAGGCGGGAGATGGCCCCTACGAGCAGTACTTC. Its translation is CAIKAGDGPYEQYF. The genes are TRBV10-3 and TRBJ2-7, with 7 bases identical to TRBD2. Germline assignment: CDR1 ENHRY and CDR2 SYGVKD. V was clipped by 7 bases and J by 2 bases; unmatched bases: 8. The CDR3 totals 14 residues.

This clonotype was detected a few times. The rearrangement uses TRBV4-2 and TRBJ2-2; D may correspond to TRBD1 or TRBD2 (5 bases each). This CDR3 is built from 15 residues. Germline CDR1 reads LGHNA; CDR2 reads YNFKEQ. V shed 1 base and J shed 4 bases, with 10 bases lying between them. CDR3 DNA sequence: TGTGCCAGCAGCCAAGGTGAAGGGACCACCGGGGAGCTGTTTTTT. It codes for CASSQGEGTTGELFF.